The clone carrying this T cell receptor (beta chain) was recorded many times. What it recognizes is unknown. A blood bank in Maryland, USA, provided the volunteers who served as healthy controls. From 2 million PBMCs stored at -80 C, the unsorted libraries were generated. The sample comes from a study of neurological immune-mediated disorders. The study's findings and limits: The absence of any CDR3 amino acid sequence shared by expanded clones across subjects suggests that repertoires were private in all groups.

TCRdb reanalysed the 5' RACE reads using MiXCR and keeps one entry per CDR3 protein. Of 25,000 to 30,000 distinct CDR3 sequences listed, 9% to 13% were seen once; the top ten hold about 5.3%. J gave up 4 bases and V 4 bases, and 8 bases lay outside the gene matches. Germline V gives CDR1 SGHTA, CDR2 FQGNSA. CDR3 length: 16 residues. The sequence derives from a woman aged 55-75 years in good health. The chain combines TRBV7-2 with TRBJ2-1; 9 bases are shared with TRBD1. Material: PBMCs. This CDR3 reads CASSYASGTGYNEQFF. As DNA, the CDR3 is TGTGCCAGCAGCTACGCTTCCGGGACAGGGTACAATGAGCAGTTCTTC.